The T cell receptor (beta chain) under discussion was sequenced for a study of cytomegalovirus exposure and HLA in healthy donors. PCR was performed using 60 Vbeta and 13 Jbeta primers. The table came from immunoSEQ multiplex PCR; TCRdb's copy has only in-frame clones and leaves some out. The table lists around 67,000 clones, about 80% of them singletons. General study points: An ancestry cluster, one associated with Asian ancestry, reportedly showed fewer N-insertions than the approximately 670-donor mean in a later analysis. Immune exposure data for these donors was limited to CMV serostatus.

In the case of this clone: Its antigen remains unidentified.

Sequencing used PBMCs. The source of this sequence is a man younger than 35 in good health and CMV-seropositive.

The CDR3 bases are TGTGCCTGGAGTGTACATTCGGCAGGGGATGGCTACACCTTC. Translated: CAWSVHSAGDGYTF. V gene TRBV30 combines with J gene TRBJ1-2; weak D call: TRBD1 (6 bases). Per the germline V gene, CDR1 is GTSNPN and CDR2 is SVGIG (reference sequence). Trimming cost V 0 bases and J 6 bases, with 14 bases left between them. The CDR3 sequence is 14 residues long.